This T cell receptor beta chain is drawn from a study of OX40 agonist ivuxolimab in advanced cancers. Study background: Among those enrolled, mean age was roughly 62 years (range 23 to 79) and 82.7% were male.

The CDR3 consists of 16 residues. V was cut by 0 bases and J by 5 bases, with 14 bases left in between. Assay: immunoSEQ multiplex PCR; the TCRdb copy retains only in-frame clones and omits some. Of more than 50,000 clones in the sample, less than 85% were seen once. V gene TRBV23-1 combines with J gene TRBJ2-1; no clear D gene. TRBV23-1 counts as an open reading frame of uncertain function. The source was CD4+ or CD8+ T cells sorted from blood, collected in a trial of the OX40 agonist ivuxolimab. The receptor was isolated from an adult with an advanced solid tumor such as melanoma, head and neck, liver or kidney cancer. CDR3 bases: TGCGCCAGCAGTCAATCGTACGGATTTCCAGACAATGAGCAGTTCTTC. As protein: CASSQSYGFPDNEQFF.